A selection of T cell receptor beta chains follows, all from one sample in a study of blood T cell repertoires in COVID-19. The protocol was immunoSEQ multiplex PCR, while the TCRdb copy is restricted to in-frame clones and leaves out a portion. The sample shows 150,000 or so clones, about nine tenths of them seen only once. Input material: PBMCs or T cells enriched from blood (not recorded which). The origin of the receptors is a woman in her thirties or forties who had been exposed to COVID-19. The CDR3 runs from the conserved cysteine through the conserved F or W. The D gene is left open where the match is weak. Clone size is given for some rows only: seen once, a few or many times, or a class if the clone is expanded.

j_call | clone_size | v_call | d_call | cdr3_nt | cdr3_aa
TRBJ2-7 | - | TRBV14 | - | TGTGCCAGCAGCCAAGCCGGGGACTACGAGCAGTACTTC | CASSQAGDYEQYF
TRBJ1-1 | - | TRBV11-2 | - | TGTGCCAGCAGCCATAACCCAGGTCTGAACACTGAAGCTTTCTTT | CASSHNPGLNTEAFF
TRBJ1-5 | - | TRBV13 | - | TGTGCCAGCAGCTTATCGCAGGGCCTCAGCAATCAGCCCCAGCATTTT | CASSLSQGLSNQPQHF
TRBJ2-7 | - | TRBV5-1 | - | TGCGCCAGCAGCCCCCGGACAGTTACCTACGAGCAGTACTTC | CASSPRTVTYEQYF
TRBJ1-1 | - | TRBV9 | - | TGTGCCAGCAGCCCCATCGGGTCGAGCACTGAAGCTTTCTTT | CASSPIGSSTEAFF
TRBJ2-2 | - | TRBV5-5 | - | TGTGCCAGCAGCCTCGGGGAACCCGGGGAGCTGTTTTTT | CASSLGEPGELFF
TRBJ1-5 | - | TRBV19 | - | TGTGCCAGCCAGGGGAATCAGCCCCAGCATTTT | CASQGNQPQHF
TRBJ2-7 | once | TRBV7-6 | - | TGTGCCAGCAGCTCGGACAGAAAGTGCTACGAGCAGTACTTC | CASSSDRKCYEQYF
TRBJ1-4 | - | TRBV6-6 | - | TGTGCCAGCGCCCCGCCTCTGGGCTCAACTAATGAAAAACTGTTTTTT | CASAPPLGSTNEKLFF
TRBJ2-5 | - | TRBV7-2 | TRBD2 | TGTGCCAGCAGCAACATAGCGGGAGAGACCCAGTACTTC | CASSNIAGETQYF
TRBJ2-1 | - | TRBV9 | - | TGTGCCAGCAGCGTAGCAGCGGTTCAGGGGGGTGAGCAGTTCTTC | CASSVAAVQGGEQFF
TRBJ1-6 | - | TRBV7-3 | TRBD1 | TGTGCCAGCAGCTCCGGGACAGGAGGGTCACCCCTCCACTTT | CASSSGTGGSPLHF
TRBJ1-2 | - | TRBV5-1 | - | TGCGCCAGCAGCTTGGACTCTATGGTTAACTTC | CASSLDSMVNF
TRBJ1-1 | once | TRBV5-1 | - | TGCGCCAGCAGCTTGGCTGGCCAGGAGAACACTGAAGCTTTCTTT | CASSLAGQENTEAFF
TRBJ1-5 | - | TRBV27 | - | TGTGCCAGCAGCCGCGGGGTGGGGAATCAGCCCCAGCATTTT | CASSRGVGNQPQHF
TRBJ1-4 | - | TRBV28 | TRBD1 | TGTGCCAGCAGTCGGGACAGGGTTAATGAAAAACTGTTTTTT | CASSRDRVNEKLFF
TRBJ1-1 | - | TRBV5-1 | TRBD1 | TGCGCCAGCAGCCCGGAACAGGGGATGGGGACTGAAGCTTTCTTT | CASSPEQGMGTEAFF
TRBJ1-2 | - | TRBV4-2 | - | TGTGCCAGCAGCCAAGTCAAGGGGTTCCATGGCTACACCTTC | CASSQVKGFHGYTF
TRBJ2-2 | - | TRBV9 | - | TGTGCCAGCAGAAACCACAAACCGGGACAGAACACCGGGGAGCTGTTTTTT | CASRNHKPGQNTGELFF
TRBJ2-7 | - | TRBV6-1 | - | TGTGCCAGCAGTGAAGGGTTGGGCAGACCCTACGAGCAGTACTTC | CASSEGLGRPYEQYF
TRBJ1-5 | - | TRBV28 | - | TGTGCCAGCAGTCCAAATAACGGGGGCAATCAGCCCCAGCATTTT | CASSPNNGGNQPQHF
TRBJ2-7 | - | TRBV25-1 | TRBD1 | TGTGCCAGCAGTCCGTCCAGGGGGATGGAGGAGCAGTACTTC | CASSPSRGMEEQYF
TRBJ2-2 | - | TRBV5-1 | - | TGCGCCAGCAGCATAGCCGGGACAACGTTGGCCGGGGAGCTGTTTTTT | CASSIAGTTLAGELFF
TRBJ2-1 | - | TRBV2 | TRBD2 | TGTGCCAGCAGTGTCGAAGCGGGGGGTATTTATGAGCAGTTCTTC | CASSVEAGGIYEQFF
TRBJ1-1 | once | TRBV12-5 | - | TGTGCTAGTGGTTTGAGGGGAGGGGATGAAGCTTTCTTT | CASGLRGGDEAFF
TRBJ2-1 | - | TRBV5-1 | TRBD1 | TGCGCCAGCACCGAGGACAGGGGGGGCCCCTATGAGCAGTTCTTC | CASTEDRGGPYEQFF
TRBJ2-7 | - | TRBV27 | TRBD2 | TGTGCCAGCGGGAGCGGGGCTCCCTACGAGCAGTACTTC | CASGSGAPYEQYF